The next 7 T cell receptor beta chains were all read from a single sample in a study of regulatory T cells in long-lasting Graves disease. Specified time point: persistent/refractory GD, antithyroid drugs over 5 years with positive TRAb. Preparation of the TCR library used RNA extracted from PBMCs. Both iRepertoire HTBI primers and Arm-PCR of CDR3 regions were used to build the TCR beta libraries. TCRdb reprocessed the multiplex PCR reads via MiXCR and lists one record per CDR3 protein. This table has more than 300,000 distinct CDR3 sequences, around 20% appearing once. Here the sequenced sample was peripheral blood mononuclear cells (PBMCs), taken when the disease was refractory, from a patient treated with antithyroid drugs. These receptors originate from a female donor with Graves disease.

The chain uses TRBV19 and TRBJ1-2; no clear D. From germline, CDR1 is LNHDA and CDR2 SQIVND (reference sequence). The V end was cut by 1 base, the J end by 4 bases, with 4 bases between. The CDR3 length is 12 residues. The CDR3 protein is CASSIGRYGYTF. CDR3 in DNA: TGTGCCAGTAGTATAGGACGCTATGGCTACACCTTC.

This clonotype was observed a handful of times. The chain couples TRBV7-2 to TRBJ2-4; either TRBD1 or TRBD2 may fit D (5 bases each). The V and J ends lost 5 bases and 10 bases respectively, with 24 bases between them. Germline assignment: CDR1 SGHTA and CDR2 FQGNSA. The CDR3 sequence is 16 residues long. The CDR3 sequence: CASSNHRGLLQGIQYF. The CDR3 nucleotides read TGTGCCAGCAGCAACCACCGGGGCCTGCTTCAAGGGATTCAGTACTTC.

The table lists this clonotype with a few counts. The chain has TRBV7-3 and TRBJ2-2, with D perhaps matching TRBD2 (6 bases). Trimming took off 3 bases at V and 7 bases at J, with 6 bases between the two ends. The CDR3 extends over 12 amino acids. Germline V gene sequence: CDR1 SGHTA, CDR2 FQGTGA. The CDR3 region is CASSFGGGELFF. The DNA of the CDR3 is TGTGCCAGCAGCTTCGGGGGCGGGGAGCTGTTTTTT.

This clonotype was seen only a few times. V usage is TRBV6-1 and J usage is TRBJ1-4; D is perhaps TRBD1 (6 bases). V lost 10 bases and J lost 0, with 18 bases in between. CDR1 and CDR2 (germline): MNHNS, SASEGT. The CDR3 spans 16 residues. CDR3 amino acids: CATYPGALATNEKLFF. The CDR3 DNA is TGTGCCACCTATCCGGGGGCCCTTGCAACTAATGAAAAACTGTTTTTT.

Ten or more counts support this clonotype. The rearrangement joins TRBV4-1 to TRBJ2-5, with 10 positions matching TRBD2. J lost 1 base, V lost 1 base, and 3 bases had no gene match. Germline CDR1 MGHRA, CDR2 YSYEKL. The CDR3 runs 16 residues. CDR3 in amino acids: CASSQGAGGPQETQYF. The CDR3 DNA reads TGCGCCAGCAGCCAAGGAGCGGGGGGGCCCCAAGAGACCCAGTACTTC.

This clonotype came up a few times. The chain joins TRBV27 to TRBJ2-7; 8 nucleotides line up with TRBD1. The CDR3 spans 16 residues. J gave up 4 bases and V 2 bases, and 10 bases lay outside the gene matches. Germline V gene data show CDR1 as MNHEY and CDR2 as SMNVEV (reference sequence). CDR3 loop: CASSLPRTGIVYEQYF. In DNA, the CDR3 is TGTGCCAGCAGTTTACCCCGGACAGGGATAGTTTACGAGCAGTACTTC.

This rearrangement joins TRBV9 to TRBJ1-4; 8 positions match TRBD1. Germline V gene lookup returns CDR1 SGDLS and CDR2 YYNGEE. This CDR3 comprises 14 residues. V was pared by 2 bases and J by 8 bases, with 5 bases of the junction left unmatched. The CDR3 DNA sequence: TGTGCCAGCAGCGTGGGACAGGCTAGAGAAAAACTGTTTTTT. Protein product: CASSVGQAREKLFF.